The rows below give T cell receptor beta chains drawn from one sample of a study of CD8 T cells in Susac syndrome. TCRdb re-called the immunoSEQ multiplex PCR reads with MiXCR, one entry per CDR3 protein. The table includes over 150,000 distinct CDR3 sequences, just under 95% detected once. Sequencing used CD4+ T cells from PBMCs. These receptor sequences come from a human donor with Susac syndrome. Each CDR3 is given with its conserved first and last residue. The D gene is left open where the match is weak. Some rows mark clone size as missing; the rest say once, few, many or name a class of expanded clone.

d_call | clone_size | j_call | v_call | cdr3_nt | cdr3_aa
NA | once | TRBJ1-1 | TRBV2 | TGTGCCAGCAGTGATGAGCAGCTTCTCACAGCCGCTTTCTTT | CASSDEQLLTAAFF
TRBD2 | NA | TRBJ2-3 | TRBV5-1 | TGCGCCAGTTCGGCGGGGGGTATGGGAGATACGCAGTATTTT | CASSAGGMGDTQYF
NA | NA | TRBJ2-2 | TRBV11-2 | TGTGCCAGCAGCTTCGAGGGGAACGGGGAGCTGTTTTTT | CASSFEGNGELFF
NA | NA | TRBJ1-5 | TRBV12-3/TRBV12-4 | TGTGCCAGCAGTGCGGACAGAAGCAATCAGCCCCAGCATTTT | CASSADRSNQPQHF
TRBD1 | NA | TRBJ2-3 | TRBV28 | TGTGCCAGCAGGTCACAGGGGGCTCGGGAAGATACGCAGTATTTT | CASRSQGAREDTQYF
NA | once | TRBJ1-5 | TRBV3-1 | TGTGCCAGCAGCGAGAAGGGAATGAGCAATCAGCCCCAGCATTTT | CASSEKGMSNQPQHF
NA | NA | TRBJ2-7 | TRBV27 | TGTGCCAGCATGACGGGCCGGGGCGAGCAGTACTTC | CASMTGRGEQYF
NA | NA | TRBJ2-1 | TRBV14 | TGTGCCAGCACCCAGGGGTATACATATGAGCAGTTCTTC | CASTQGYTYEQFF
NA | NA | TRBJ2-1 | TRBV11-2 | TGTGCCAGCAGCTTAATGGGGGGCTCCTACAATGAGCAGTTCTTC | CASSLMGGSYNEQFF
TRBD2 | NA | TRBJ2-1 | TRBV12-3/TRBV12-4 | TGTGCCAGCAGACCGGGACTAGCGGGAGCGGAGCAGTTCTTC | CASRPGLAGAEQFF
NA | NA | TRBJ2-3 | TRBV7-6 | TGTGCCAGCAGCTCCGCGCAGGGTACCACAGATACGCAGTATTTT | CASSSAQGTTDTQYF
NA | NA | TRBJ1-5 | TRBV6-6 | TGTGACAGCAGTCCCGACAATAGCAATCAGCCCCAGCATTTT | CDSSPDNSNQPQHF
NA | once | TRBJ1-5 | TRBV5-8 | TGTGCCAGCAGCTTGTTTCGGGGATATAGCAATCAGCCCCAGCATTTT | CASSLFRGYSNQPQHF
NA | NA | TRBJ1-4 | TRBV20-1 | TGCAGTGCCCATGACAGCGCAACTAATGAAAAACTGTTTTTT | CSAHDSATNEKLFF
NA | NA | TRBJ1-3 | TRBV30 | TGTGCCTGGAGTGCCTTGACCGCGTCTGGAAACACCATATATTTT | CAWSALTASGNTIYF
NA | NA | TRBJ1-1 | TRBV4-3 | TGCGCCAGCAGCCAAGATTTCCAAACTGAAGCTTTCTTT | CASSQDFQTEAFF
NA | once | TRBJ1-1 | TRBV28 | TGTGCCAGCAGTTTTCCGTTCACTGAAGCTTTCTTT | CASSFPFTEAFF
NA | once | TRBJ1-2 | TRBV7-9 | TGTGCCAGCAGCTTACTTGGGGTGAACTATGGCTACACCTTC | CASSLLGVNYGYTF
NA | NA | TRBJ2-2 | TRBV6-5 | TGTGCCAGCAGTTACGTGAACGGGGAGCTGTTTTTT | CASSYVNGELFF
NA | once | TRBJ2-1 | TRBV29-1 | TGCAGCGCCGGGGCGGGCCTCGACAATGAGCAGTTCTTC | CSAGAGLDNEQFF
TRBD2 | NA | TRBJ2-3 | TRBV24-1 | TGTGCCACCAGTGATTTCAATAGCGGGAGAGGCCTCACAGATACGCAGTATTTT | CATSDFNSGRGLTDTQYF
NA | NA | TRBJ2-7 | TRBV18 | TGTGCCAGCTCACCAGACAGATCTACCTACGAGCAGTACTTC | CASSPDRSTYEQYF
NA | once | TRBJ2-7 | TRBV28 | TGTGCCAGCAGATCAGGTGTTGCGCTCCTCCGGAGGTACTTC | CASRSGVALLRRYF
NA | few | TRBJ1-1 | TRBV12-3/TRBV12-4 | TGTGCCAGCAGTTTGGCGGACACTGAAGCTTTCTTT | CASSLADTEAFF
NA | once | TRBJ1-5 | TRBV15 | TGTGCCACCAGCCAGAGGAGGGCCTCACGGGGCAATCAGCCCCAGCATTTT | CATSQRRASRGNQPQHF
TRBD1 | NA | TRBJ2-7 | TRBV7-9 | TGTGCCACCGGGGGACAGGCCTACGAGCAGTACTTC | CATGGQAYEQYF
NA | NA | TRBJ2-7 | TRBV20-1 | TGCAGTGCTAGTCGGCCAGGGTCAACCTACGAGCAGTACTTC | CSASRPGSTYEQYF
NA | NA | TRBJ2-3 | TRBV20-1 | TGCAGTGCTAGGAACAGACAGGCCACAGATACGCAGTATTTT | CSARNRQATDTQYF
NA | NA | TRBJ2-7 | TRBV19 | TGTGCCAGTAGTACAGACGGAACCTACGAGCAGTACTTC | CASSTDGTYEQYF
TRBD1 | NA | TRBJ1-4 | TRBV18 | TGTGCCAGCTCACCACCTGACTCCGGGACAGGGAATGAAAAACTGTTTTTT | CASSPPDSGTGNEKLFF
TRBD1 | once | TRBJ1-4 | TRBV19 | TGTGCCAGTAGTACCGATACAGGGGGCGGTGAAAAACTGTTTTTT | CASSTDTGGGEKLFF
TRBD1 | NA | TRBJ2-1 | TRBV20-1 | TGCAGTGCTTACTCCACCCAGGGGGCGGGCAATGAGCAGTTCTTC | CSAYSTQGAGNEQFF
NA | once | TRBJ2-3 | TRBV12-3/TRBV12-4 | TGTGCCAGCAGCACGGGGGATACGCAGTATTTT | CASSTGDTQYF
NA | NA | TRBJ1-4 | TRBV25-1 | TGTGCCAGCCAGGCGATGGCTAATGAAAAACTGTTTTTT | CASQAMANEKLFF
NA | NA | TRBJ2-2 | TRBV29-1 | TGCAGCGTTACTTTCTGGGGCGGGGAGCTGTTTTTT | CSVTFWGGELFF
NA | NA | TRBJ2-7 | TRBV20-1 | TGCAGTGCCATCGGGATAACAGCTTCCTACGAGCAGTACTTC | CSAIGITASYEQYF
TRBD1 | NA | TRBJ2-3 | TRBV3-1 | TGTGCCAGCAGCCGACAGGGAATGGATACGCAGTATTTT | CASSRQGMDTQYF
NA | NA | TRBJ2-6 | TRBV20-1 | TGCAGTGCTGATACAGGGTCTGGGGCCAACGTCCTGACTTTC | CSADTGSGANVLTF
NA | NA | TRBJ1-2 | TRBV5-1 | TGCGCCAGCTATCCGTCGGGGGGCTTCAGCCATGGCTACACCTTC | CASYPSGGFSHGYTF
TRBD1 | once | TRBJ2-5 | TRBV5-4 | TGTGCCAGCAGCATAACAGGGGCCGGGGAGACCCAGTACTTC | CASSITGAGETQYF
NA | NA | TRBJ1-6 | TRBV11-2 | TGTGCCAGCAGCTTGGACAGTCATTCACCCCTCCACTTT | CASSLDSHSPLHF
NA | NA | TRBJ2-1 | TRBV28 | TGTGCCAGCAGTTTATGGGGCGGGGAGCAGTTCTTC | CASSLWGGEQFF
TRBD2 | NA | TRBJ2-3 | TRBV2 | TGTGCCAGCAGTTCGACTAGCGGGGTTACAGATACGCAGTATTTT | CASSSTSGVTDTQYF
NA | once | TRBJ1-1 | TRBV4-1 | TGCGCCAGCAGCCAACCGACGACAGGGAACACTGAAGCTTTCTTT | CASSQPTTGNTEAFF
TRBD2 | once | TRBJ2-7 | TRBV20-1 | TGCAGTGCTCGGCCTAGCGGGGCCTACGAGCAGTACTTC | CSARPSGAYEQYF
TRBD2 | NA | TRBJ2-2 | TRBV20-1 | TGCAGTGCTGGCCCGGGCGGGAGGGCCCCCGGGGAGCTGTTTTTT | CSAGPGGRAPGELFF
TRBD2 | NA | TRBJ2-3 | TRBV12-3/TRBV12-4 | TGTGCCAGCAGTCTTAGCGGGGCCCGCGATACGCAGTATTTT | CASSLSGARDTQYF
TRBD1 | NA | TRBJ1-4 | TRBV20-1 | TGCAGTGCATGGACAGGGGGTGGTGAAAAACTGTTTTTT | CSAWTGGGEKLFF
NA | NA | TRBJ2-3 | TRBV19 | TGTGCCAGTAGTATCTACCAGGGCGGCACAGATACGCAGTATTTT | CASSIYQGGTDTQYF
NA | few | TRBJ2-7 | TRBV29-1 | TGCAGCTTCTGGACATCCTCCTACGAGCAGTACTTC | CSFWTSSYEQYF
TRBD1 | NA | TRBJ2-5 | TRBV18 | TGTGCCAGCTCACCCAGACAGGGTGAGACCCAGTACTTC | CASSPRQGETQYF